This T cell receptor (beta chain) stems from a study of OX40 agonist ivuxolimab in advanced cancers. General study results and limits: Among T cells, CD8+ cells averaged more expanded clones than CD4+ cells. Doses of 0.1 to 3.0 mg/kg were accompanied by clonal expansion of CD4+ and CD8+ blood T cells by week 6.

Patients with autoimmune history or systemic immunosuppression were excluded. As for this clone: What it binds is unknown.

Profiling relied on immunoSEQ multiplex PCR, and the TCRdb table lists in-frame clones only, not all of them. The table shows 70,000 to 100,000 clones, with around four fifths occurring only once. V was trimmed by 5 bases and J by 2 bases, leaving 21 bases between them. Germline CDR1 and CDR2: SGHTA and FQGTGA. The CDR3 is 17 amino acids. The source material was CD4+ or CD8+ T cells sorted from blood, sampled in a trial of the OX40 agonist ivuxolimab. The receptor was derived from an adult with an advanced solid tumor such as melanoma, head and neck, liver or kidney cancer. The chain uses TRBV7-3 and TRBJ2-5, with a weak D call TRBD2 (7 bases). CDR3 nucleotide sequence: TGTGCCAGCAGCCCCCGGGGGCAGGGAGGGGGACAAGAGACCCAGTACTTC. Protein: CASSPRGQGGGQETQYF.